Here is one T cell receptor beta chain with its context. Trimming removed 6 bases from V and 1 base from J, with 12 bases in between. This CDR3 region has 14 residues. Germline loops: CDR1 SGHRS, CDR2 YFSETQ. TCRdb keeps only in-frame clones here, not all; method: immunoSEQ multiplex PCR. The sample yields a few million clones, 80% to 95% seen once. The data stem from a study of shared clonotypes between healthy human individuals. J is TRBJ2-3 and V is TRBV5-1, with D hard to call. This sequence was found in a young man in good health. Some clones in this sample may be carry-over from other donors' samples. Specimen: naive CD4+ T cells from PBMCs. Subset here: CD45RA+ positively selected. CDR3 nucleotides: TGCGCCAGCACCAAAGGATCGGGCACAGATACGCAGTATTTT. Translation gives CASTKGSGTDTQYF. The variable domain in full, completed from reference TRBV5-1 and TRBJ2-3, reads KAGVTQTPRYLIKTRGQQVTLSCSPISGHRSVSWYQQTPGQGLQFLFEYFSETQRNKGNFPGRFSGRQFSNSRSEMNVSTLELGDSALYLCASTKGSGTDTQYFGPGTRLTVL.